This T cell receptor beta chain emerged from a study of cytomegalovirus exposure and HLA in healthy donors. Findings and limits, study-wide: As immune exposure information, only CMV serostatus was available. Researchers counted some 150 TCR beta chains as cytomegalovirus-associated. Follow-up analysis later connected one missense variant in DCLRE1C with trimming of TCR beta V- and J-genes. Versus the approximately 700-donor mean, an Asian-associated ancestry cluster reportedly showed fewer N-insertions in a later analysis.

Note on this clone: Its antigen is not known.

The PCR contained 60 Vbeta and 13 Jbeta primers. Libraries were prepared by immunoSEQ multiplex PCR; TCRdb keeps only in-frame clonotypes and omits some of them. The data contain about 140,000 clones, roughly 73% of them seen just once; the ten biggest clones take up approximately 15%. V lost 5 bases and J lost 0; bases outside the gene matches: 4. Germline CDR1 is PRHDT and CDR2 is FYEKMQ (reference sequence). The CDR3 totals 15 residues. V gene TRBV13 combines with J gene TRBJ1-3, with 7 bases that match TRBD1. The specimen sequenced was PBMCs. The receptor's source is a human donor in good health. DNA for the CDR3: TGTGCCAGCAGCGCCACAGGGGTCTCTGGAAACACCATATATTTT. Its protein is CASSATGVSGNTIYF.